This T cell receptor beta chain stems from a study of T cells in Graves' hyperthyroidism and ophthalmopathy (dated by TCRdb to between 2018 and 2021). Regarding the complete study: Peripheral blood samples were taken at the time of initial diagnosis, prior to any treatment. Following sampling, methimazole starting at 30 mg daily was given to hyperthyroidism patients, and high-dose intravenous methylprednisolone was given to ophthalmopathy patients. TCR Vbeta CDR3 sequencing of fewer than 150 peripheral blood samples (over 40 ophthalmopathy, approximately 80 hyperthyroidism and roughly 17 progressor patients) is reported in the paper. The 95 to 100 discovery patients were randomly divided into training and test sets at a 7:3 ratio. The study also compared thyroid tissue and blood T-cell repertoires from more than 5 Graves' hyperthyroidism patients. A discovery cohort of about a hundred patients, about 44 with Graves' ophthalmopathy and under 60 with stable Graves' hyperthyroidism, was used to find distinguishing TCR V-J signatures. An independent validation cohort of 18 to 20 hyperthyroidism patients and roughly 16 patients who later progressed to ophthalmopathy tested prospective prediction of ophthalmopathy. Beyond this particular receptor, the publication reports: Most expanded thyroid clonotypes (frequency above 0.001) were also detected in blood, a finding suggesting that blood repertoires may reflect thyroid immune responses. Sample size was not statistically predetermined, and blinding of investigators to group allocation was not performed. Ophthalmopathy was separated from stable hyperthyroidism by a 13 V-J signature model, with over 85% sensitivity and approximately 84% specificity obtained in cross-validation and 80%/75% obtained in testing. In validation, the model predicted progression to ophthalmopathy with over 65% sensitivity and 72% to 85% specificity, a median of 6.5 months before onset.

V is pared back by 4 bases and J by 4 bases, with 13 bases lying between the germline termini. CDR1 and CDR2, per the germline V gene, are MDHEN and SYDVKM. The CDR3 measures 14 amino acids from cysteine to phenylalanine. The entry retains the CDR3 DNA only, 42 bases that are in frame from base 1. A patient counted as having stable Graves' hyperthyroidism if no progression to ophthalmopathy occurred over 18 months of follow-up. Hyperthyroidism patients were newly diagnosed, had a disease duration of under 2 months, and were aged 18 to 65 years. Exclusion was applied to patients with uncontrolled infections, other autoimmune diseases, pregnancy or lactation. Clinical symptoms, serum thyroxine and TRAb, thyroid ultrasound, and orbital computed tomography formed the basis for the diagnoses. PBMCs were isolated from roughly 10 ml of fresh peripheral blood by Ficoll-Paque density gradient centrifugation. Total RNA was extracted using Trizol reagent, and RNA quality was assessed on an Agilent 2100 Bioanalyzer.

The TCR beta CDR3 regions were amplified from the RNA transcripts. For the first round of RT-PCR on the TCR CDR3, the HTBI primer set was used together with the Qiagen OneStep RT-PCR kit. The libraries were constructed in a second round of multiplex PCR and then size-selected and purified. The libraries were sequenced on an Illumina HiSeq2000 using paired-end 100 bp reads. The paper's data handling went like this. SOAPnuke was used to process the raw data, with reads discarded if the reads contained adapters or uncalled bases, had a mean Phred below 15, or lacked an exact constant-primer or identifier match. High-quality paired reads were merged using COPE v1.2.5, and each unique nucleotide sequence was defined as a clonotype. Clonotypes were aligned to IMGT TRBV, TRBD and TRBJ reference segments using MiTCR v1.1. Only V-J combinations with frequency above 0.0001, covering 99.2% of repertoires, were analysed. A TCS score was defined as the ratio of F50 (clonal expansion) to E x V (chaos), with BLOSUM62-based TCRdist applied between CDR3 peptides within each V-J. Welch's t-statistics and random forest reduced fewer than 550 V-J features to 13, which were used in a naive Bayes classifier (R e1071). TCRdb ran its own pipeline on the public reads, namely fastp trimming at Q25 and MiXCR clone calling, and kept in-frame beta chains. When rows share a CDR3 protein, they turn into one entry using the most common DNA and genes. The V and J calls here are based on TCRdb, not the publication. The sample table lists 470,000 or so distinct CDR3 sequences, around 20% of them with a count of one. The ten largest clones add up to about 30% of the sample.

This clonotype was seen ten or more times. No cognate antigen has been identified for it. Base qualities are not provided; no much larger clone lies one nucleotide away. The receptor was derived from a man between 18 and 35 years old with Graves' hyperthyroidism. Material for sequencing was blood. The chain uses TRBV28 and TRBJ1-2; no D gene call is confident. CDR3 loop: CASSSPSGAYGYTF. At the DNA level, the sequence is TGTGCCAGCAGTTCGCCCTCAGGAGCCTATGGCTACACCTTC.